The 25 T cell receptor beta chains reported below all come from one sample, sequenced in a study of blood T cell repertoires in COVID-19. Sequenced by immunoSEQ multiplex PCR; TCRdb stores in-frame clones only, minus some. The sample holds about 240,000 clones, about nine tenths seen once. Sequencing used peripheral blood. Receptors originate from a man aged 55 to 70 who had recovered from COVID-19.

A remark on this clone: Other DNA sequences of this sample code for an identical CDR3. V usage is TRBV2 and J usage is TRBJ1-1; 9 nucleotides line up with TRBD1. The germline gives CDR1 SNHLY, CDR2 FYNNEI. The CDR3 length is 14 residues. V shed 6 bases and J 2 bases; nucleotides not matched to a gene: 4. CDR3 nucleotides: TGTGCCAGCAGCCGACAGGGGGTAAACACTGAAGCTTTCTTT. It translates to CASSRQGVNTEAFF. The variable domain in full, completed from reference TRBV2 and TRBJ1-1, reads EPEVTQTPSHQVTQMGQEVILRCVPISNHLYFYWYRQILGQKVEFLVSFYNNEISEKSEIFDDQFSVERPDGSNFTLKIRSTKLEDSAMYFCASSRQGVNTEAFFGQGTRLTVV.

The chain has TRBV2 and TRBJ1-5; D is uncertain. This CDR3 region has 14 residues. Germline values: CDR1 SNHLY, CDR2 FYNNEI. The V end lost 6 bases, the J end lost 7 bases, and 16 bases lay between the germline ends. The CDR3 here is CASSPEVAGQPQHF. CDR3 in DNA: TGTGCCAGCAGCCCTGAGGTCGCGGGACAGCCCCAGCATTTT.

V gene TRBV5-1 combines with J gene TRBJ2-7; D perhaps matches TRBD1 (5 bases). Trimming stripped 4 bases from V and 3 bases from J, with 11 bases between. The germline V gene encodes CDR1 SGHRS and CDR2 YFSETQ. This CDR3 is 13 amino acids long. The chain's CDR3 is CASSLGQNYEQYV. The CDR3 region has the DNA TGCGCCAGCAGCCTAGGACAAAACTACGAGCAGTACGTC.

The genes are TRBV3-1 (or the pseudogene TRBV3-2) and TRBJ2-7; 9 nucleotides agree with TRBD1. Germline lookup yields CDR1 LGHDT and CDR2 YNNKEL (reference sequence). V trimming: 4 bases; J trimming: 2 bases; junction bases outside the gene matches: 3. This CDR3 is built from 14 residues. The CDR3 protein is CASSLDRGAYEQYF. The CDR3 DNA follows: TGTGCCAGCAGCCTGGACAGGGGAGCCTACGAGCAGTACTTC.

In its sample, this clone was seen once. The chain links TRBV10-3 to TRBJ2-3, with D possibly TRBD2 on 5 matching bases. Trimming shortened V by 2 bases and J by 0 bases, and 9 bases separated the two germline ends. CDR1 is ENHRY, CDR2 SYGVKD, per germline. The CDR3 contains 15 residues. The CDR3 DNA is TGTGCCATCAGTGAGACTAGGGAGAGCACAGATACGCAGTATTTT. Residues: CAISETRESTDTQYF.

The rearrangement links TRBV29-1 to TRBJ1-1; 7 bases agree with TRBD1. Germline V gene data show CDR1 as SQVTM and CDR2 as ANQGSEA. The CDR3 extends over 13 amino acids. V lost 6 bases, J lost 4 bases, and 8 bases stayed unmatched. CDR3 region: CSVGRDRGTEAFF. CDR3 in DNA: TGCAGCGTGGGCCGGGACAGAGGCACTGAAGCTTTCTTT. The entire variable domain, with the rest obtained from reference TRBV29-1 and TRBJ1-1, is as follows: SAVISQKPSRDICQRGTSLTIQCQVDSQVTMMFWYRQQPGQSLTLIATANQGSEATYESGFVIDKFPISRPNLTFSTLTVSNMSPEDSSIYLCSVGRDRGTEAFFGQGTRLTVV.

This chain links TRBV19 with TRBJ1-6; TRBD1 matches 9 bases. The CDR3 runs to 14 residues. Per the germline V gene, CDR1 is LNHDA and CDR2 is SQIVND (reference sequence). V lost 7 bases and J lost 7; bases outside the gene matches: 5. The CDR3 here is CASIPGQGNSPLHF. DNA of the CDR3: TGTGCCAGTATTCCAGGACAGGGGAATTCACCCCTCCACTTT.

J is TRBJ1-5 and V is TRBV3-1 (or the pseudogene TRBV3-2), with D perhaps TRBD1 (6 bases). In germline, CDR1 is LGHDT, CDR2 YNNKEL (reference sequence). V was trimmed by 2 bases and J by 5 bases, leaving 10 bases between them. CDR3 length: 14 residues. This CDR3 reads CASSQFRGHQPQHF. The CDR3 DNA follows: TGTGCCAGCAGCCAATTCAGGGGTCATCAGCCCCAGCATTTT.

The genes are TRBV4-1 and TRBJ1-2; unclear D gene. The CDR3 runs 14 residues. From germline, CDR1 is MGHRA and CDR2 YSYEKL. V shed 5 bases and J shed 8 bases, with 18 bases lying between them. CDR3 sequence reads: CASSSSVGRRGYTF. CDR3 nucleotide sequence: TGCGCCAGCAGCTCGAGCGTAGGGAGGCGGGGCTACACCTTC.

This clone has just one count. The V and J genes are TRBV6-5 and TRBJ2-7, with D possibly matching TRBD1 (6 bases). V was trimmed by 7 bases and J by 2 bases, leaving 9 bases between them. Per germline, CDR1 MNHEY and CDR2 SVGAGI. CDR3 length: 12 amino acids. The CDR3 region is CASNRDAYEQYV. The CDR3 nucleotides are TGTGCCAGCAACAGGGATGCCTACGAGCAGTACGTC.

The chain recombines TRBV5-6 with TRBJ2-7; 8 bases are shared with TRBD1. After removal of 0 bases from V and 4 bases from J, the junction contained 6 bases not matched to a gene. The CDR3 length is 15 residues. From germline, CDR1 is SGHDT and CDR2 YYEEEE. The CDR3 spells CASSLGVTGVYEQYF. The CDR3 DNA sequence: TGTGCCAGCAGCTTGGGTGTGACAGGGGTATACGAGCAGTACTTC.

Notes on this clone: Other DNA sequences in this sample translate to the same CDR3. The CDR3 reads CSVGGQTNTEAFF. The CDR3 DNA follows: TGCAGCGTTGGAGGACAGACCAACACTGAAGCTTTCTTT. The chain links TRBV29-1 to TRBJ1-1; weak D call: TRBD1 (6 bases). This CDR3 comprises 13 residues. The V end lost 4 bases, the J end lost 2 bases, and 11 bases lay between the germline ends. Germline lookup yields CDR1 SQVTM and CDR2 ANQGSEA.

V gene TRBV24-1 combines with J gene TRBJ1-2; no firm D call. The CDR3 extends over 14 amino acids. Germline loops: CDR1 KGHDR, CDR2 SFDVKD. The V gene lost 2 bases and the J gene lost 3 bases, with 9 bases spanning the gap. This chain's CDR3 is CATSDYTGYYGYTF. The CDR3 DNA is TGTGCCACCAGTGATTACACGGGATACTATGGCTACACCTTC.

The chain carries TRBV7-9 and TRBJ2-2; 9 nucleotides agree with TRBD2. Germline V CDR1 and CDR2: SEHNR, FQNEAQ (reference sequence). J lost 0 bases, V lost 5 bases, and 7 bases had no gene match. The CDR3 totals 17 residues. CDR3 sequence reads: CASSRRSGGANTGELFF. CDR3 DNA sequence: TGTGCCAGCAGCCGACGTAGCGGGGGCGCGAACACCGGGGAGCTGTTTTTT.

The J gene is TRBJ2-5, the V gene TRBV6-8; D gene ambiguous. Per germline, CDR1 MNHGY and CDR2 SAAAGT. The CDR3 consists of 10 residues. V lost 4 bases, J lost 8 bases, and 5 bases lay in between. CDR3 amino acids: CASSFLTQYF. The CDR3 bases are TGTGCCAGCAGTTTCCTCACCCAGTACTTC.

This sequence joins TRBV7-8 and TRBJ1-2; no firm D call. The CDR3 has 16 amino acids. CDR1 SGHVS and CDR2 FQNEAQ come from the germline V gene. V lost 3 bases to trimming and J lost 6 bases, with 20 bases between them. The CDR3 protein is CASSFAGPNRKNGYTF. The CDR3, as DNA: TGTGCCAGCAGCTTTGCAGGTCCCAATCGAAAAAATGGCTACACCTTC.

This clone came up a few times. This chain joins TRBV4-1 and TRBJ1-2, with D uncertain. V was shortened by 0 bases and J by 4 bases, with 21 bases between the two germline ends. CDR1 MGHRA and CDR2 YSYEKL come from the germline V gene. The CDR3 contains 18 residues. The CDR3 sequence: CASSQDLKRYSLGYGYTF. The CDR3 DNA sequence: TGCGCCAGCAGCCAAGATTTGAAGCGCTATTCTTTGGGCTATGGCTACACCTTC.

This chain connects TRBV9 to TRBJ2-2; possibly TRBD2 for D (6 bases). Trimming stripped 0 bases from V and 7 bases from J, with 16 bases between. Germline-derived CDR1 and CDR2 are SGDLS and YYNGEE. The CDR3 has 16 amino acids. The CDR3 DNA follows: TGTGCCAGCAGCGTAGGGCCGGGAGAACCCGGCGGGGAGCTGTTTTTT. As protein: CASSVGPGEPGGELFF.

In this sample, this clone turned up a few times. This chain connects TRBV2 to TRBJ2-7; 13 bases agree with TRBD2. The CDR3 totals 15 residues. The germline V gene has CDR1 SNHLY and CDR2 FYNNEI. J gave up 5 bases and V 5 bases, and 6 bases lay outside the gene matches. CDR3 nucleotides: TGTGCCAGCAGTCGAAGGACTAGCGGGGGCGACGAGCAGTACTTC. Amino acids: CASSRRTSGGDEQYF.

The CDR3 reads CASSLRQIPETQYF. The DNA for the CDR3 is TGTGCCAGCAGCCTTAGACAGATTCCAGAGACCCAGTACTTC. This sequence joins TRBV5-4 and TRBJ2-5, with D possibly TRBD1 on 5 matching bases. V gave up 4 bases and J gave up 4 bases, with 14 bases separating them. Germline CDR1 reads SGHNT; CDR2 reads YYREEE (reference sequence). The CDR3 extends over 14 amino acids.

J is TRBJ1-3 and V is TRBV6-5, with 7 bases aligning to TRBD1. Looked up from germline, CDR1 is MNHEY and CDR2 is SVGAGI. The CDR3 length is 15 residues. V was pared by 6 bases and J by 4 bases, with 9 bases of the junction left unmatched. In DNA form, the CDR3 reads TGTGCCAGCAGCCCACCGACAGGGAACGGAAACACCATATATTTT. Amino acid sequence: CASSPPTGNGNTIYF.

The gene calls are TRBV6-5 and TRBJ2-3, with D possibly TRBD2 on 6 matching bases. Germline V lookup: CDR1 MNHEY, CDR2 SVGAGI. This CDR3 region has 14 residues. V was shortened by 6 bases and J by 6 bases, with 16 bases between the two germline ends. The CDR3 region is CASSVGFREDTQYF. In DNA, the CDR3 is TGTGCCAGCAGCGTGGGGTTCCGGGAGGATACGCAGTATTTT.

The chain recombines TRBV3-1 (or the pseudogene TRBV3-2) with TRBJ2-3; 7 positions agree with TRBD1. V was pared by 7 bases and J by 4 bases, with 5 bases of the junction left unmatched. The V gene's germline CDR1 is LGHDT and CDR2 YNNKEL (reference sequence). The CDR3 contains 13 residues. CDR3 DNA: TGTGCCAGCACACGACAGGGTTCAGATACGCAGTATTTT. Translated: CASTRQGSDTQYF.

This clone was counted only a few times. The V and J genes are TRBV5-1 and TRBJ1-5, with D perhaps matching TRBD1 (5 bases). Trimming cost V 4 bases and J 3 bases, with 11 bases left between them. Per germline, CDR1 SGHRS and CDR2 YFSETQ. This CDR3 has 14 amino acids. CDR3 coding DNA: TGCGCCAGCAGCCCGGACACGTCCAATCAGCCCCAGCATTTT. The encoded protein is CASSPDTSNQPQHF.

The CDR3 region is CASSGNEKLFF. Here the CDR3 DNA reads TGTGCCAGCAGCGGGAATGAAAAACTGTTTTTT. This sequence joins TRBV6-5 and TRBJ1-4; the D is unclear. V dropped 6 bases and J dropped 5 bases, with 4 bases sitting between them. From germline, CDR1 is MNHEY and CDR2 SVGAGI. The CDR3 covers 11 residues.